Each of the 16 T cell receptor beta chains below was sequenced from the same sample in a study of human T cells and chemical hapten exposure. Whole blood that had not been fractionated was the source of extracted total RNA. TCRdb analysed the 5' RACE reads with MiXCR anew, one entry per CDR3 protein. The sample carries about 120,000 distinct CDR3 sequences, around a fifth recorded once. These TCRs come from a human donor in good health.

CDR3: CAWRGKGGFMAEAFF. The CDR3 coding sequence is TGTGCCTGGAGAGGGAAAGGGGGTTTCATGGCTGAAGCTTTCTTT. V gene TRBV30 combines with J gene TRBJ1-1; possible D gene TRBD1, 6 bases. The germline V gene has CDR1 GTSNPN and CDR2 SVGIG (reference sequence). V was trimmed by 3 bases and J by 6 bases, leaving 20 bases between them. This CDR3 has 15 residues.

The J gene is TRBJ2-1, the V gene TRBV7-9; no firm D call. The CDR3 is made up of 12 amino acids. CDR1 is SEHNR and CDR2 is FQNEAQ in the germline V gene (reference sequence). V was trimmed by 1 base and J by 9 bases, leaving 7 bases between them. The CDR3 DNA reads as TGTGCCAGCAGCTTAGGGAGTCTTGAGCAGTTCTTC. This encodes CASSLGSLEQFF.

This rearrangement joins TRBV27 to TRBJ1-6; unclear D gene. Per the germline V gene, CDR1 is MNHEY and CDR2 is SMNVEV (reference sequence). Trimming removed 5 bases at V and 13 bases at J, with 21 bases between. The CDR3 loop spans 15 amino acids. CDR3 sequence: CASSPFLGRASPLHF. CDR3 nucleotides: TGTGCCAGCAGTCCATTCCTTGGACGGGCCTCGCCCCTCCACTTT.

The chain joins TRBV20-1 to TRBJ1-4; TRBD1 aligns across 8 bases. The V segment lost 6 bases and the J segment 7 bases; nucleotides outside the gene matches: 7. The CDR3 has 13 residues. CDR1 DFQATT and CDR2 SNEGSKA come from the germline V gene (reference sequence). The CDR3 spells CSAETGVGEKLFF. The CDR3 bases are TGCAGTGCGGAGACAGGGGTGGGTGAAAAACTGTTTTTT.

CDR3 sequence: CASSVRPLTGIATNEKLFF. The CDR3 coding sequence is TGTGCCAGCAGCGTCCGACCCCTGACAGGCATTGCAACTAATGAAAAACTGTTTTTT. This rearrangement joins TRBV7-6 to TRBJ1-4, with D tentatively TRBD1 (6 bases). The CDR3 is made up of 19 amino acids. The V end was cut by 5 bases, the J end by 0 bases, with 22 bases between. Germline assignment: CDR1 SGHVS and CDR2 FNYEAQ.

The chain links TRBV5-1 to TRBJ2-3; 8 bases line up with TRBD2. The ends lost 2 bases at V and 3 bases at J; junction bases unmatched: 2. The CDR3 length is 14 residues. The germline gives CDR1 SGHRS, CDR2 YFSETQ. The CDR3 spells CASSLAGATDTQYF. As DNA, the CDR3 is TGCGCCAGCAGCTTAGCGGGAGCAACAGATACGCAGTATTTT.

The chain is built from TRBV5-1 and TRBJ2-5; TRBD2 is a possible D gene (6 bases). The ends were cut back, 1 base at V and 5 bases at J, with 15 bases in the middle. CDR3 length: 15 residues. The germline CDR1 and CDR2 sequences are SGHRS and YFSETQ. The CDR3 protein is CASSLNPGEGETQYF. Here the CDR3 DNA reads TGCGCCAGCAGCTTGAATCCGGGAGAAGGCGAGACCCAGTACTTC.

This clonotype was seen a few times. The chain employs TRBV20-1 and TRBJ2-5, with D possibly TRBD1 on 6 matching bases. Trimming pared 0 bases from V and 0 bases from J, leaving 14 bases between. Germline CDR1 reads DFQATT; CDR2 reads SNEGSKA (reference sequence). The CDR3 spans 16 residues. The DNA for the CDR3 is TGCAGTGCTAGAGATGGTCAGGGGAAGTACCAAGAGACCCAGTACTTC. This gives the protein CSARDGQGKYQETQYF.

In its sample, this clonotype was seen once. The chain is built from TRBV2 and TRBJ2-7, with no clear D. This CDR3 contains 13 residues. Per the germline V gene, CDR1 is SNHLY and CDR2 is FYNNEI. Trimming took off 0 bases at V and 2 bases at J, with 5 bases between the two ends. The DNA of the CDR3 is TGTGCCAGCAGTGAAGCACAGACCTACGAGCAGTACTTC. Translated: CASSEAQTYEQYF. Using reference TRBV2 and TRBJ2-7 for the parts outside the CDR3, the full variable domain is EPEVTQTPSHQVTQMGQEVILRCVPISNHLYFYWYRQILGQKVEFLVSFYNNEISEKSEIFDDQFSVERPDGSNFTLKIRSTKLEDSAMYFCASSEAQTYEQYFGPGTRLTVT.

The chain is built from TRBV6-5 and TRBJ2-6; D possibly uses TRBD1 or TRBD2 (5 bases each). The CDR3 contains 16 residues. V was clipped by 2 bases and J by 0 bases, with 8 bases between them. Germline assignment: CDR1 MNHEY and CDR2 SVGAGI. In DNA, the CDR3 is TGTGCCAGCAGTTACCGAGGGGCCTCTGGGGCCAACGTCCTGACTTTC. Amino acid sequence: CASSYRGASGANVLTF.

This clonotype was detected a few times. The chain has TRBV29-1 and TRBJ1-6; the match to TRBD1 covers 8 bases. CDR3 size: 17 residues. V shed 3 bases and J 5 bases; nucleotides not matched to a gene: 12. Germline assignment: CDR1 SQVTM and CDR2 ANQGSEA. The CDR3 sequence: CSVDKGADRGNNSPLHF. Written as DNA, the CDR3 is TGCAGCGTTGATAAGGGGGCCGACAGGGGCAATAATTCACCCCTCCACTTT.

The CDR3 nucleotides are TGTGCCTGGAGCCGGCAACAGGGGGCTGGTGAAGCTTTCTTT. The encoded protein is CAWSRQQGAGEAFF. V and J are TRBV30 and TRBJ1-1; 9 nucleotides match TRBD1. The CDR3 consists of 14 residues. Germline V lookup: CDR1 GTSNPN, CDR2 SVGIG (reference sequence). With V trimmed by 3 bases and J by 7 bases, 9 bases remained unmatched.

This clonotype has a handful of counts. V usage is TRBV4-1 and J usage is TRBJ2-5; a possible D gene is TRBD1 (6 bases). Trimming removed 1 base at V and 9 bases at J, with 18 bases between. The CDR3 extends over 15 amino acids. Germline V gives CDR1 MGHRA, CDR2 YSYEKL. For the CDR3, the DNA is TGCGCCAGCAGCCAAGCGCCAGGGGCGACCTACGCCCAGTACTTC. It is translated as CASSQAPGATYAQYF.

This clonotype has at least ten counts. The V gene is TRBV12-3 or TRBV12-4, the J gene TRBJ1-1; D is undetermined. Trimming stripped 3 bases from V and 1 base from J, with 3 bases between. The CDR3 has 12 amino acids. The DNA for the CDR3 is TGTGCCAGCAGTTTTGGGAACACTGAAGCTTTCTTT. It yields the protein CASSFGNTEAFF.

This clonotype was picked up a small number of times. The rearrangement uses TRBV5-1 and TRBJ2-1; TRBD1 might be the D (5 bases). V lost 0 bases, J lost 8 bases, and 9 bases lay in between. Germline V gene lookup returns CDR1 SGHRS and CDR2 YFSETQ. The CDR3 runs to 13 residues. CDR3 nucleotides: TGCGCCAGCAGCTTGGAGGTAGGGGATGAGCAGTTCTTC. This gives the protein CASSLEVGDEQFF.

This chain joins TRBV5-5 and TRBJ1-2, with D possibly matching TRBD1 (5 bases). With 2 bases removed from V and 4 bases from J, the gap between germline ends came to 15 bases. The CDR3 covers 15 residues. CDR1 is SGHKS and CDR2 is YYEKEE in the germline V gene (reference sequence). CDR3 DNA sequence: TGTGCCAGCAGCTTAGGCGACAGTCTCGTCTATGGCTACACCTTC. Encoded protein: CASSLGDSLVYGYTF.